This T cell receptor (beta chain) originates from a study of T cell repertoires in cytomegalovirus infection. Study overall: CMV infection together with matching HLA type was indicated by public TCR beta signatures.

This clonotype was counted a few times. The antigen remains undetermined. TCRdb processed the reads anew with MiXCR; each CDR3 protein has one entry. The sample includes some 390,000 distinct CDR3 sequences, around a sixth of them seen just once. General observations from the study: Totalled public TCR beta family frequency picked out people who carried CMV plus the relevant HLA. The response measured ex vivo was dominated by TCR beta clonotypes (HLA-C-restricted and CMV-specific).

The TCR comes from a human donor in good health (CMV status not recorded). Some clones in this sample may be carry-over from other donors' samples. The sequencing sample was made of PBMCs.

CDR3 bases: TGTGCCACGGTAGGACAGGGGAGGAGGGATGAGCAGTTCTTC. Translation: CATVGQGRRDEQFF. The J gene is TRBJ2-1, the V gene TRBV10-3; 9 positions agree with TRBD1. The CDR3 covers 14 residues. The germline CDR1 and CDR2 sequences are ENHRY and SYGVKD. The V gene end was trimmed by 10 bases and the J gene end by 8 bases; junction bases not matched to a gene: 12.